What follows are 18 T cell receptor beta chains derived from one specimen sequenced in a study of CD4+ T cells in melanoma. The data were produced by immunoSEQ multiplex PCR, yet TCRdb's version contains in-frame clones alone and is incomplete. This sample carries 40,000 to 50,000 clones, roughly 87% of them seen once, and the ten largest clones take about 12%. Sequencing was carried out using peripheral blood. The receptors shown here come from a human donor with melanoma.

This chain links TRBV7-9 with TRBJ1-2, with D possibly TRBD1 on 5 matching bases. The CDR3 spans 12 residues. V gave up 4 bases and J gave up 3 bases, with 6 bases separating them. Germline values: CDR1 SEHNR, CDR2 FQNEAQ (reference sequence). CDR3 nucleotides: TGTGCCAGCAGCTCGGGGGACTATGGCTACACCTTC. Its protein is CASSSGDYGYTF.

The rearrangement uses TRBV28 and TRBJ2-7; 9 nucleotides agree with TRBD1. V shed 10 bases, J shed 4 bases, and the junction held 8 bases outside the gene matches. The CDR3 contains 13 residues. From germline, CDR1 is MDHEN and CDR2 SYDVKM. The CDR3 loop reads CATRTGEAYEQYF. In DNA form, the CDR3 reads TGTGCCACCAGGACAGGGGAGGCTTACGAGCAGTACTTC.

On this clone: The junction departs from the called germline gene at one end, perhaps through a read error. V and J are TRBV7-7 and TRBJ2-5; maybe TRBD2 (6 bases). CDR3 length: 13 residues. Looked up from germline, CDR1 is SSHAT and CDR2 is FNYEAQ (reference sequence). The CDR3 here is CASSTTVGGTQYF. In nucleotides, the CDR3 is TGTGCTAGCAGCACAACTGTGGGAGGGACCCAGTACTTC.

The genes are TRBV28 and TRBJ2-7; D is undetermined. V lost 4 bases and J lost 2, with 9 bases in between. Looked up from germline, CDR1 is MDHEN and CDR2 is SYDVKM. CDR3 length: 13 amino acids. CDR3 DNA sequence: TGTGCCAGCAGTTCAAAAACTACCTACGAGCAGTACTTC. Translated, it gives CASSSKTTYEQYF.

This rearrangement joins TRBV11-3 to TRBJ2-1; D might be TRBD1 (5 bases). CDR1 and CDR2 (germline): SGHNT, YENEEA. The germline V and J ends were trimmed by 4 bases and 9 bases, with 7 bases remaining between them. This CDR3 has 11 amino acids. CDR3 amino acids: CASSSDSEQFF. CDR3 in DNA: TGTGCCAGCAGCTCAGACAGTGAGCAGTTCTTC. Supplemented by reference TRBV11-3 and TRBJ2-1, the full variable domain reads EAGVVQSPRYKIIEKKQPVAFWCNPISGHNTLYWYLQNLGQGPELLIRYENEEAVDDSQLPKDRFSAERLKGVDSTLKIQPAELGDSAVYLCASSSDSEQFFGPGTRLTVL.

The rearrangement links TRBV7-9 to TRBJ2-7, with TRBD1 matching 7 bases. The CDR3 sequence is 15 residues long. The V gene end was trimmed by 1 base and the J gene end by 2 bases; junction bases not matched to a gene: 5. The germline gives CDR1 SEHNR, CDR2 FQNEAQ (reference sequence). In DNA form, the CDR3 reads TGTGCCAGCAGCTTAGTAGGTCAGGGGGCCTACGAGCAGTACTTC. It encodes CASSLVGQGAYEQYF.

The genes are TRBV6-6 and TRBJ1-2; D gene ambiguous. V was cut by 2 bases and J by 10 bases, with 11 bases left in between. CDR3 size: 12 residues. Germline V lookup: CDR1 MNHNY, CDR2 SVGAGI (reference sequence). The CDR3 coding sequence is TGTGCCAGCAGTTACCCCCAACAGCCCTACACCTTC. As protein: CASSYPQQPYTF.

The chain carries TRBV10-1 and TRBJ2-7; D is perhaps TRBD2 (6 bases). The CDR3 contains 13 residues. V was clipped by 6 bases and J by 5 bases, with 14 bases between them. From germline, CDR1 is WNHNN and CDR2 SYGVQD (reference sequence). The CDR3 protein is CASSAGPGDEQYF. In DNA form, the CDR3 reads TGCGCCAGCAGCGCAGGGCCGGGGGACGAGCAGTACTTC.

The rearrangement uses TRBV25-1 and TRBJ2-7, with 7 bases identical to TRBD1. The CDR3 is made up of 13 amino acids. Trimming removed 4 bases from V and 7 bases from J; junction bases left unmatched: 7. CDR1 MGHDK and CDR2 SYGVNS come from the germline V gene. Written as DNA, the CDR3 is TGTGCCAGCAGTGCCCAGGGGGTAGGAGAGCAGTACTTC. Amino acids: CASSAQGVGEQYF.

The rearrangement joins TRBV30 to TRBJ2-7, with D tentatively TRBD1 (5 bases). This CDR3 region has 16 residues. V lost 2 bases and J 3 bases, leaving 20 bases between the germline ends. Germline V gene data show CDR1 as GTSNPN and CDR2 as SVGIG (reference sequence). Here the CDR3 DNA reads TGTGCCTGGAGTAGGGGCTGGAGCAGTTCGGGCTACGAGCAGTACTTC. Its protein product is CAWSRGWSSSGYEQYF.

The chain is built from TRBV18 and TRBJ1-1, with a weak D call TRBD1 (5 bases). Germline-derived CDR1 and CDR2 are KGHSH and LQKENI. V lost 2 bases to trimming and J lost 1 base, with 8 bases between them. This CDR3 comprises 14 residues. CDR3 nucleotides: TGTGCCAGCTCACCAGGGGGGTGGAACACTGAAGCTTTCTTT. This encodes CASSPGGWNTEAFF.

The V call is TRBV7-2, the J call TRBJ2-5, with 9 bases lining up with TRBD2. The CDR3 has 16 amino acids. J was trimmed by 5 bases and V by 1 base; bases with no gene match: 8. Germline V CDR1 and CDR2: SGHTA, FQGNSA. Written as DNA, the CDR3 is TGTGCCAGCAGCTTAGTCCCTTCGCGGGGGGGGGAGACCCAGTACTTC. This gives the protein CASSLVPSRGGETQYF.

CDR3 in amino acids: CASSPGTGKETQYF. The DNA of the CDR3 is TGTGCCAGCTCACCAGGGACAGGGAAAGAGACCCAGTACTTC. V and J are TRBV18 and TRBJ2-5; 9 bases are a match to TRBD1. The CDR3 runs to 14 residues. Germline V gene data show CDR1 as KGHSH and CDR2 as LQKENI. V lost 2 bases, J lost 3 bases, and 1 base stayed unmatched. Looking up the rest from reference TRBV18 and TRBJ2-5 gives the full variable domain: NAGVMQNPRHLVRRRGQEARLRCSPMKGHSHVYWYRQLPEEGLKFMVYLQKENIIDESGMPKERFSAEFPKEGPSILRIQQVVRGDSAAYFCASSPGTGKETQYFGPGTRLLVL.

The chain combines TRBV11-3 with TRBJ1-1; D not certain. The CDR3 sequence is 14 residues long. From germline, CDR1 is SGHNT and CDR2 YENEEA. V shed 1 base and J shed 0 bases, with 6 bases lying between them. CDR3 bases: TGTGCCAGCAGCTTAGGACCGATGAACACTGAAGCTTTCTTT. Its protein is CASSLGPMNTEAFF.

The chain recombines TRBV10-3 with TRBJ2-6; D call uncertain. V was trimmed by 2 bases and J by 1 base, leaving 12 bases between them. The CDR3 has 17 amino acids. CDR1 is ENHRY, CDR2 SYGVKD, per germline. CDR3 residues: CAISEDHSVSGANVLTF. CDR3 sequence (DNA): TGTGCCATCAGTGAGGATCACAGTGTTTCTGGGGCCAACGTCCTGACTTTC.

The chain employs TRBV4-3 and TRBJ2-7; D is undetermined. Trimming cost V 0 bases and J 3 bases, with 6 bases left between them. Germline V gene data show CDR1 as LGHNA and CDR2 as YSLEER. The CDR3 is 13 residues long. CDR3 loop: CASSQDWGYEQYF. DNA for the CDR3: TGCGCCAGCAGCCAAGACTGGGGCTACGAGCAGTACTTC.

This chain uses TRBV2 with TRBJ1-1; D is unclear. The CDR3 is 13 amino acids. The V end was cut by 9 bases, the J end by 0 bases, with 11 bases between. CDR1 and CDR2 from the germline V gene are SNHLY and FYNNEI. As DNA, the CDR3 is TGTGCCAGTTATCGGATCATGAACACTGAAGCTTTCTTT. This codes for CASYRIMNTEAFF.

The V call is TRBV9, the J call TRBJ2-1; D ambiguous. Germline V gene data show CDR1 as SGDLS and CDR2 as YYNGEE. This CDR3 has 13 amino acids. V lost 0 bases to trimming and J lost 5 bases, with 6 bases between them. This CDR3 reads CASSVATNNEQFF. The CDR3 nucleotides read TGTGCCAGCAGCGTAGCTACGAACAATGAGCAGTTCTTC.